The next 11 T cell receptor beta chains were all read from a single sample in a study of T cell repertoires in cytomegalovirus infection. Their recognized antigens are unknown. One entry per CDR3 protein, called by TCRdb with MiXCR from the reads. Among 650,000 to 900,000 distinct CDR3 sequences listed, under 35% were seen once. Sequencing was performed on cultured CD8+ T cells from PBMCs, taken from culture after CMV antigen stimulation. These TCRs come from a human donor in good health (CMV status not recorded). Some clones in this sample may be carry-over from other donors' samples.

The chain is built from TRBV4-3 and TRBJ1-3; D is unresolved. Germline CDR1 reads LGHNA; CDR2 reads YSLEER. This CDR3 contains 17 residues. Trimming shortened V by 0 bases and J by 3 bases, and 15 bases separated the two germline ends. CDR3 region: CASSQDRAVWGGNTIYF. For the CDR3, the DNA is TGCGCCAGCAGCCAAGATCGAGCGGTTTGGGGTGGAAACACCATATATTTT.

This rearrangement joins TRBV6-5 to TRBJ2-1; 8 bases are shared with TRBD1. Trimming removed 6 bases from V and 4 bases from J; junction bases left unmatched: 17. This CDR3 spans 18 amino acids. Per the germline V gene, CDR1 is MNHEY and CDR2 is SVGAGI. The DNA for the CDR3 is TGTGCCAGCAGGATGGGGAACCATGACAGGGGAGGATACAATGAGCAGTTCTTC. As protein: CASRMGNHDRGGYNEQFF.

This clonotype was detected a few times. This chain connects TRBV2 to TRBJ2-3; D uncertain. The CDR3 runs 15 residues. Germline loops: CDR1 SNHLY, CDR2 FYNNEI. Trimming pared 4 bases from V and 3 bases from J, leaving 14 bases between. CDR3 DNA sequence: TGTGCCAGCAGTGCCAAGGGCCTGGCGACAGATACGCAGTATTTT. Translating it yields CASSAKGLATDTQYF.

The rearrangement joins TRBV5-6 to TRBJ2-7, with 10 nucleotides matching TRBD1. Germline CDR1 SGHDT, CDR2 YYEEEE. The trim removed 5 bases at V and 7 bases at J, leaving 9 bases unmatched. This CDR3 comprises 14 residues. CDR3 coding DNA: TGTGCCAGCAGTGCCGACAGGGGGCCATGGGAGCAGTACTTC. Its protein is CASSADRGPWEQYF.

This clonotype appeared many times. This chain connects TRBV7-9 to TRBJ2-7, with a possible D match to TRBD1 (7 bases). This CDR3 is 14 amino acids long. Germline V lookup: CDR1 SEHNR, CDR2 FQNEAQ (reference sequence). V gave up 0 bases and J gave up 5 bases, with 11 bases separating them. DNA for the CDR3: TGTGCCAGCAGCTTAGCCGGCAGGGGGGACGAGCAGTACTTC. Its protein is CASSLAGRGDEQYF.

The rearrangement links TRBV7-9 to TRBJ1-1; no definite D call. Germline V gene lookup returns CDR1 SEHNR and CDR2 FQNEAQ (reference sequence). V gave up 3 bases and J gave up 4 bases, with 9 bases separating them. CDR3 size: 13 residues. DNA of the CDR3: TGTGCCAGCAGCTTTGGGATTCCCACTGAAGCTTTCTTT. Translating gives CASSFGIPTEAFF.

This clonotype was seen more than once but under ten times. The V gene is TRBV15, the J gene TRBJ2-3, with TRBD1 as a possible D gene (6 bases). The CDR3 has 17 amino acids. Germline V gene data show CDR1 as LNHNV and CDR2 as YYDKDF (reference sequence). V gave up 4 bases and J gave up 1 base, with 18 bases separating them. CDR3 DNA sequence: TGTGCCACCAGCATAGGCCCCCACAGGGACGGCACAGATACGCAGTATTTT. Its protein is CATSIGPHRDGTDTQYF.

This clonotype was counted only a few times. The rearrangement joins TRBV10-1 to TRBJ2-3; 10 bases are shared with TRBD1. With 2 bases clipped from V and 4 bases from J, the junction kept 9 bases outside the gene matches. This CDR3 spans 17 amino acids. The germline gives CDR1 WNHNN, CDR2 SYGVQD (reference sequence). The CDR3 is CASSESPGTGVADTQYF. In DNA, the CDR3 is TGCGCCAGCAGTGAGAGTCCCGGGACAGGGGTGGCAGATACGCAGTATTTT.

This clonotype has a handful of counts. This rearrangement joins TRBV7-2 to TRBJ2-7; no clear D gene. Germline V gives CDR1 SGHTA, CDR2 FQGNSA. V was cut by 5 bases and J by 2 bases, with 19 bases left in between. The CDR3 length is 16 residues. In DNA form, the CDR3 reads TGTGCCAGCAGCGCCCCGTCCTCTAGTCGCCCCTACGAGCAGTACTTC. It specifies CASSAPSSSRPYEQYF.

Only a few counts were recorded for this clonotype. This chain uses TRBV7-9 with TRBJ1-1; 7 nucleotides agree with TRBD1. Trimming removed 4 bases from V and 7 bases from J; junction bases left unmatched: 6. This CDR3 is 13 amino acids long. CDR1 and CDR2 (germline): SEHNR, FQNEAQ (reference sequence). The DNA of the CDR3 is TGTGCCAGCAGCTCGGACAGGCGATTTGAAGCTTTCTTT. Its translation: CASSSDRRFEAFF.

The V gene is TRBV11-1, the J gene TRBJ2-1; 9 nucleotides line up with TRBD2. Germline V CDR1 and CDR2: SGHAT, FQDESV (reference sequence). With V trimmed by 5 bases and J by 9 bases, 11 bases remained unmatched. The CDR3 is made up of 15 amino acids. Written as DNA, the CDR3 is TGTGCCAGCAGCCCCAACCGCGGGGGGGCTCTTGAGCAGTTCTTC. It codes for CASSPNRGGALEQFF.